The clone carrying this T cell receptor beta chain was seen ten or more times. Antigen specificity is unknown. The read ends 3 residues early relative to the CDR3; the germline J gene fills the gap. This sample was included in a study of T cell clonality in common variable immunodeficiency. Overall study results and limits: In common variable immunodeficiency, TCR beta chains reportedly carried fewer deletions and N-nucleotide insertions.

Repertoires were generated with immunoSEQ multiplex PCR, while TCRdb's copy carries only in-frame clones and drops some. The sample shows around 40,000 clones, none of them appearing just once. The germline CDR1 and CDR2 sequences are ENHRY and SYGVKD. There are 18 residues in the CDR3. Between the trimmed V and J ends, which lost 2 bases and 6 bases, there was a span of 22 bases. Sequencing was carried out using peripheral blood mononuclear cells. The chain carries TRBV10-3 and TRBJ2-2, with D maybe TRBD2 (6 bases). The receptor comes from a human donor with common variable immunodeficiency. CDR3 DNA, as far as it was read: TGTGCCATCAGTGAGCAGTCGGAGGGCCTCGCCGTGGCCGGGGAG. Residues: CAISEQSEGLAVAGE. The complete CDR3 sequence is CAISEQSEGLAVAGELFF.